Listed here are 18 T cell receptor beta chains from one sample, sequenced in a study of cytomegalovirus exposure and HLA in healthy donors. Data came from immunoSEQ multiplex PCR; TCRdb stores just in-frame clones and leaves some out. This repertoire shows around 140,000 clones, approximately 86% found once; its top ten account for under 9%. The sample taken for sequencing was PBMCs. Receptors were obtained from a young man in good health and CMV-seropositive.

This rearrangement joins TRBV14 to TRBJ2-7; unclear D gene. The CDR3 loop spans 14 amino acids. Germline V gene data show CDR1 as SGHDN and CDR2 as FVKESK. V gave up 5 bases and J gave up 3 bases, with 14 bases separating them. The CDR3 region is CASSSRGRNYEQYF. The CDR3 DNA is TGTGCCAGCAGCTCCCGTGGCCGAAACTACGAGCAGTACTTC.

The chain combines TRBV15 with TRBJ1-6, with 9 bases matching TRBD1. Looked up from germline, CDR1 is LNHNV and CDR2 is YYDKDF (reference sequence). V dropped 0 bases and J dropped 13; count of bases not matched to a gene: 10. The CDR3 contains 16 residues. The CDR3, as DNA: TGTGCCACCAGCAGAGATGGACAGGGGAAGGTTCACCCCCTCCACTTT. It yields the protein CATSRDGQGKVHPLHF.

The V call is TRBV7-2, the J call TRBJ1-5, with D perhaps TRBD1 (5 bases). V was pared by 4 bases and J by 7 bases, with 14 bases between. The CDR3 is 14 residues long. CDR1 and CDR2 (germline): SGHTA, FQGNSA. The CDR3 DNA is TGTGCCAGCAGCTCGTTAGGGGTAGGACAGCCCCAGCATTTT. Encoded protein: CASSSLGVGQPQHF. Full variable domain (outside the CDR3, taken from reference TRBV7-2 and TRBJ1-5): GAGVSQSPSNKVTEKGKDVELRCDPISGHTALYWYRQSLGQGLEFLIYFQGNSAPDKSGLPSDRFSAERTGGSVSTLTIQRTQQEDSAVYLCASSSLGVGQPQHFGDGTRLSIL.

The chain couples TRBV11-3 to TRBJ2-6; D is uncertain. The CDR3 runs 14 residues. Germline V CDR1 and CDR2: SGHNT, YENEEA. V gave up 5 bases and J gave up 1 base, with 6 bases separating them. CDR3 nucleotide sequence: TGTGCCAGCAGCCGAGTTTCTGGGGCCAACGTCCTGACTTTC. This gives the protein CASSRVSGANVLTF. Together with reference TRBV11-3 and TRBJ2-6, the CDR3 gives the full variable domain: EAGVVQSPRYKIIEKKQPVAFWCNPISGHNTLYWYLQNLGQGPELLIRYENEEAVDDSQLPKDRFSAERLKGVDSTLKIQPAELGDSAVYLCASSRVSGANVLTFGAGSRLTVL.

The rearrangement links TRBV5-1 to TRBJ1-1; TRBD1 matches at 7 bases. The CDR3 is 15 residues long. Per germline, CDR1 SGHRS and CDR2 YFSETQ. The V gene end was trimmed by 2 bases and the J gene end by 4 bases; junction bases not matched to a gene: 8. The CDR3 coding sequence is TGCGCCAGCAGCTTAAATTCACAGGGGCTCACTGAAGCTTTCTTT. It encodes CASSLNSQGLTEAFF. The full variable domain, completed using reference TRBV5-1 and TRBJ1-1, is KAGVTQTPRYLIKTRGQQVTLSCSPISGHRSVSWYQQTPGQGLQFLFEYFSETQRNKGNFPGRFSGRQFSNSRSEMNVSTLELGDSALYLCASSLNSQGLTEAFFGQGTRLTVV.

The chain joins TRBV15 to TRBJ2-2; 8 bases match TRBD2. The CDR3 has 16 amino acids. Germline lookup yields CDR1 LNHNV and CDR2 YYDKDF (reference sequence). The V and J ends lost 0 bases and 5 bases, in that order; junction bases with no gene match: 5. CDR3 region: CATSRDLTGGTGELFF. The CDR3, as DNA: TGTGCCACCAGCAGAGATCTCACGGGAGGGACCGGGGAGCTGTTTTTT.

The chain links TRBV27 to TRBJ2-3, with no clear D. Per the germline V gene, CDR1 is MNHEY and CDR2 is SMNVEV (reference sequence). V was cut by 5 bases and J by 4 bases, with 16 bases left in between. This CDR3 comprises 15 residues. The CDR3 loop is CASSPTFLAADTQYF. CDR3 in DNA: TGTGCCAGCAGTCCCACTTTTTTGGCGGCAGATACGCAGTATTTT.

The J gene is TRBJ1-1, the V gene TRBV29-1; 9 bases are shared with TRBD1. Losses at the gene ends were 4 bases for V and 0 bases for J; bases not matched to a gene: 12. This CDR3 is 17 amino acids long. CDR1 is SQVTM and CDR2 is ANQGSEA in the germline V gene. CDR3 sequence (DNA): TGCAGCGTTGGGGGGGTCGGACAGGGGAGGATGAACACTGAAGCTTTCTTT. Residues: CSVGGVGQGRMNTEAFF.

The genes are TRBV6-1 and TRBJ1-2, with D possibly matching TRBD1 (5 bases). Germline lookup yields CDR1 MNHNS and CDR2 SASEGT. Trimming shortened V by 11 bases and J by 6 bases, and 13 bases separated the two germline ends. The CDR3 totals 11 residues. The CDR3 sequence: CAGRTSHGYTF. The CDR3 region has the DNA TGTGCCGGACGGACATCTCATGGCTACACCTTC.

The chain couples TRBV5-1 to TRBJ1-2; 7 nucleotides align to TRBD1. V shed 6 bases, J shed 6 bases, and the junction held 20 bases outside the gene matches. Germline V gene lookup returns CDR1 SGHRS and CDR2 YFSETQ. CDR3 length equals 17 residues. The CDR3 loop is CASNEGVLTGYGNGYTF. The CDR3 nucleotides read TGCGCCAGCAATGAGGGGGTCCTGACAGGGTATGGGAATGGCTACACCTTC. The full variable domain, completed using reference TRBV5-1 and TRBJ1-2, is KAGVTQTPRYLIKTRGQQVTLSCSPISGHRSVSWYQQTPGQGLQFLFEYFSETQRNKGNFPGRFSGRQFSNSRSEMNVSTLELGDSALYLCASNEGVLTGYGNGYTFGSGTRLTVV.

The V and J genes are TRBV28 and TRBJ2-1, with TRBD2 as a possible D gene (6 bases). The germline V and J ends were trimmed by 6 bases and 0 bases, with 12 bases remaining between them. The germline CDR1 and CDR2 sequences are MDHEN and SYDVKM. The CDR3 loop spans 15 amino acids. This chain's CDR3 is CASRIAESSYNEQFF. For the CDR3, the DNA is TGTGCCAGCAGAATAGCGGAGAGCTCCTACAATGAGCAGTTCTTC.

The V call is TRBV28, the J call TRBJ2-5, with 9 positions matching TRBD1. Per the germline V gene, CDR1 is MDHEN and CDR2 is SYDVKM. CDR3 length: 16 amino acids. Unmatched junction bases numbered 12, after V lost 6 bases and J lost 4 bases. In DNA form, the CDR3 reads TGTGCCAGCAGCCCACGGGGGACAGGGTACACAGAGACCCAGTACTTC. Protein: CASSPRGTGYTETQYF. Looking up the rest from reference TRBV28 and TRBJ2-5 gives the full variable domain: DVKVTQSSRYLVKRTGEKVFLECVQDMDHENMFWYRQDPGLGLRLIYFSYDVKMKEKGDIPEGYSVSREKKERFSLILESASTNQTSMYLCASSPRGTGYTETQYFGPGTRLLVL.

This chain joins TRBV27 and TRBJ2-1; 7 bases fit TRBD2. Germline V CDR1 and CDR2: MNHEY, SMNVEV (reference sequence). V lost 4 bases to trimming and J lost 3 bases; unmatched junction nucleotides: 9. The CDR3 is made up of 16 amino acids. The CDR3 sequence is CASSSLSAGVYNEQFF. The CDR3 nucleotides are TGTGCCAGCAGTTCTCTGTCGGCGGGGGTCTACAATGAGCAGTTCTTC.

The chain combines TRBV11-3 with TRBJ2-7, with D maybe TRBD1 (6 bases). CDR1 is SGHNT, CDR2 YENEEA, per germline. The CDR3 is 17 amino acids. Deletions cut 5 bases from V and 3 bases from J, with 23 bases between. As DNA, the CDR3 is TGTGCCAGCAGCGCAGGGGCATACCGGGAAAAAGACTACGAGCAGTACTTC. This translates into CASSAGAYREKDYEQYF.

This chain joins TRBV10-2 and TRBJ1-2, with 9 nucleotides matching TRBD1. Trimming removed 4 bases from V and 2 bases from J; junction bases left unmatched: 2. The CDR3 is 14 amino acids. Per germline, CDR1 WSHSY and CDR2 SAAADI. The CDR3 region is CASSGDRGNYGYTF. The CDR3 region has the DNA TGCGCCAGCAGTGGCGACAGGGGGAACTATGGCTACACCTTC.

CDR3 in DNA: TGCGCCAGCAGCCCGACTTCCGGTCCAGGGGAGCTGTTTTTT. Translation: CASSPTSGPGELFF. The chain carries TRBV4-1 and TRBJ2-2; D not certain. V was shortened by 4 bases and J by 8 bases, with 14 bases between the two germline ends. There are 14 residues in the CDR3. Germline assignment: CDR1 MGHRA and CDR2 YSYEKL.

The genes are TRBV25-1 and TRBJ2-2; possibly TRBD2 for D (5 bases). This CDR3 has 15 residues. The germline gives CDR1 MGHDK, CDR2 SYGVNS. Trimming removed 0 bases from V and 6 bases from J, with 11 bases in between. The CDR3 coding sequence is TGTGCCAGCAGTGAATATAAAGTGAGGGCCGGGGAGCTGTTTTTT. This gives the protein CASSEYKVRAGELFF.

This clone appeared a single time. V gene TRBV14 combines with J gene TRBJ1-5, with 8 bases matching TRBD1. This CDR3 has 17 amino acids. Germline V CDR1 and CDR2: SGHDN, FVKESK. V gave up 3 bases and J gave up 2 bases; unmatched junction bases: 9. This CDR3 reads CASSHPPPTGGNQPQHF. The CDR3 coding sequence is TGTGCCAGCAGCCATCCTCCGCCGACAGGGGGCAATCAGCCCCAGCATTTT.